Following are 21 T cell receptor beta chains from one sample sequenced in a study of cytomegalovirus exposure and HLA in healthy donors (dated by TCRdb to between 2016 and 2019). Library generation was performed with the immunoSEQ multiplex PCR assay. A mixture of 60 forward primers for TCR Vbeta segments and 13 reverse primers for TCR Jbeta segments was used in the multiplex PCR. Here the immuneACCESS table is served through TCRdb, limited to in-frame sequences with V and J called. Missing clones are a known gap in these copies; in checked studies unresolved V genes cover under half, and the rest lacks a known reason. For this sample the table gives roughly 67,000 clones, of which around 80% were detected only once. The ten largest account for 2.5% to 3.5% of the sample. Material: PBMCs. All receptors derive from a woman aged 30 to 39 in good health and CMV-seronegative.

The rearrangement joins TRBV5-1 to TRBJ1-4; 10 bases map to TRBD1. V lost 0 bases and J lost 4; bases outside the gene matches: 3. The CDR3 is 16 residues long. CDR1 and CDR2 (germline): SGHRS, YFSETQ. The CDR3 coding sequence is TGCGCCAGCAGCTTGGGACAGGGGGCCCTTAATGAAAAACTGTTTTTT. Its protein is CASSLGQGALNEKLFF.

The chain has TRBV7-6 and TRBJ1-1; the D gene is possibly TRBD1 (5 bases). CDR1 and CDR2 from the germline V gene are SGHVS and FNYEAQ. With 5 bases removed from V and 1 base from J, the gap between germline ends came to 8 bases. The length of the CDR3 is 13 residues. The CDR3 sequence is CASSPQGNTEAFF. The CDR3 region has the DNA TGTGCCAGCAGCCCCCAGGGGAACACTGAAGCTTTCTTT.

J is TRBJ2-2 and V is TRBV5-8; D uncertain. Trimming cost V 4 bases and J 6 bases, with 7 bases left between them. Germline CDR1 and CDR2: SGHTS and YDEGEE. CDR3 length equals 12 residues. CDR3 in amino acids: CASSRFAGELFF. The CDR3 DNA reads TGTGCCAGCAGCCGGTTTGCCGGGGAGCTGTTTTTT.

V usage is TRBV10-1 and J usage is TRBJ1-4; D perhaps matches TRBD1 (6 bases). Germline loops: CDR1 WNHNN, CDR2 SYGVQD (reference sequence). The CDR3 loop spans 19 amino acids. Trimming took off 7 bases at V and 0 bases at J, with 24 bases between the two ends. For the CDR3, the DNA is TGCGCCAGCACTTCCGTTGCAGGGGCGGACCGTGCAACTAATGAAAAACTGTTTTTT. Protein sequence: CASTSVAGADRATNEKLFF.

The J gene is TRBJ1-1, the V gene TRBV6-1, with no clear D. The CDR3 contains 15 residues. Germline-derived CDR1 and CDR2 are MNHNS and SASEGT. Trimming removed 8 bases from V and 0 bases from J, with 16 bases in between. CDR3 DNA sequence: TGTGCCAGCCAGGCCCCCGTAGGAATGAACACTGAAGCTTTCTTT. The encoded protein is CASQAPVGMNTEAFF.

The chain couples TRBV7-8 to TRBJ1-5, with D possibly matching TRBD1 (6 bases). The CDR3 loop spans 15 amino acids. Trimming cost V 2 bases and J 7 bases, with 15 bases left between them. Germline CDR1 SGHVS, CDR2 FQNEAQ. The DNA for the CDR3 is TGTGCCAGCAGCTTAATTTCAGGGGTGGGGCAGCCCCAGCATTTT. Translation gives CASSLISGVGQPQHF.

This clone occurred a few times. The junction departs from germline at one end; a sequencing error may be responsible. V and J are TRBV2 and TRBJ2-3; D is possibly TRBD1 (7 bases). Germline V CDR1 and CDR2: SNHLY, FYNNEI. The CDR3 is 15 residues long. The DNA for the CDR3 is TGTGCCAGCAGTGAAGATCAGGGGGGCACCGATACGCAGTATTTT. Its translation: CASSEDQGGTDTQYF.

The gene calls are TRBV19 and TRBJ2-1; 12 bases line up with TRBD2. Germline V CDR1 and CDR2: LNHDA, SQIVND (reference sequence). This CDR3 region has 15 residues. Unmatched junction bases numbered 7, after V lost 5 bases and J lost 8 bases. CDR3 bases: TGTGCCAGTAGTTCTCTAGCGGGGGGGAGCGATGAGCAGTTCTTC. Translated: CASSSLAGGSDEQFF.

The V call is TRBV5-1, the J call TRBJ2-2; 10 bases fit TRBD2. V was clipped by 5 bases and J by 1 base; unmatched bases: 8. Germline CDR1 reads SGHRS; CDR2 reads YFSETQ. The length of the CDR3 is 17 residues. CDR3 nucleotide sequence: TGCGCCAGCAGAACGGTAGCGGGGGGATTGAACACCGGGGAGCTGTTTTTT. This translates into CASRTVAGGLNTGELFF.

The chain has TRBV4-2 and TRBJ1-5; 8 nucleotides align to TRBD1. From germline, CDR1 is LGHNA and CDR2 YNFKEQ. This CDR3 contains 15 residues. V was pared by 4 bases and J by 7 bases, with 9 bases of the junction left unmatched. The CDR3 sequence is CASSPEPGGGQPQHF. DNA of the CDR3: TGTGCCAGCAGCCCCGAACCAGGGGGCGGCCAGCCCCAGCATTTT.

The V call is TRBV9, the J call TRBJ2-3; 7 nucleotides align to TRBD1. The ends lost 0 bases at V and 3 bases at J; junction bases unmatched: 7. The length of the CDR3 is 16 residues. Germline assignment: CDR1 SGDLS and CDR2 YYNGEE. CDR3 sequence reads: CASSVEAGGRTDTQYF. The CDR3 DNA reads as TGTGCCAGCAGCGTAGAGGCAGGGGGACGGACAGATACGCAGTATTTT.

The chain has TRBV5-4 and TRBJ1-2; a possible D gene is TRBD1 (6 bases). Looked up from germline, CDR1 is SGHNT and CDR2 is YYREEE (reference sequence). Trimming removed 0 bases from V and 4 bases from J, with 10 bases in between. The CDR3 runs to 14 residues. Written as DNA, the CDR3 is TGTGCCAGCAGCTTGGTAGGGGGAGCCTATGGCTACACCTTC. Its protein is CASSLVGGAYGYTF.

This clone turned up a few times. The chain uses TRBV27 and TRBJ2-7; 9 bases agree with TRBD1. Germline CDR1 MNHEY, CDR2 SMNVEV (reference sequence). V dropped 6 bases and J dropped 2; count of bases not matched to a gene: 11. This CDR3 has 16 amino acids. CDR3 nucleotides: TGTGCCAGCAGACACCCCGGGACAGGGATTCCCTACGAGCAGTACTTC. Translated: CASRHPGTGIPYEQYF.

The chain uses TRBV6-5 and TRBJ1-1; D is unclear. Germline CDR1 is MNHEY and CDR2 is SVGAGI. V gave up 1 base and J gave up 0 bases, with 12 bases separating them. The CDR3 length is 16 residues. The chain's CDR3 is CASSYWEEDMNTEAFF. The CDR3 region has the DNA TGTGCCAGCAGTTACTGGGAGGAAGATATGAACACTGAAGCTTTCTTT.

The chain has TRBV19 and TRBJ1-1, with TRBD1 matching 8 bases. This CDR3 has 14 residues. Germline lookup yields CDR1 LNHDA and CDR2 SQIVND (reference sequence). Trimming removed 4 bases from V and 0 bases from J; junction bases left unmatched: 1. The CDR3 sequence is CASSTDRVNTEAFF. The CDR3 bases are TGTGCCAGTAGTACGGACAGGGTGAACACTGAAGCTTTCTTT.

The chain employs TRBV13 and TRBJ1-2, with TRBD1 matching 7 bases. The CDR3 totals 18 residues. Looked up from germline, CDR1 is PRHDT and CDR2 is FYEKMQ (reference sequence). J gave up 3 bases and V 2 bases, and 15 bases lay outside the gene matches. As DNA, the CDR3 is TGTGCCAGCAGCTTATGGCTCCTCGGACAGGACTCAGACTATGGCTACACCTTC. As protein: CASSLWLLGQDSDYGYTF.

The rearrangement links TRBV5-6 to TRBJ1-2; 8 bases line up with TRBD1. The J segment lost 2 bases and the V segment lost 0 bases, leaving 0 bases of the junction unmatched. CDR3 length: 14 residues. Germline loops: CDR1 SGHDT, CDR2 YYEEEE. The CDR3 protein is CASSLGQGNYGYTF. CDR3 coding DNA: TGTGCCAGCAGCTTGGGACAGGGGAACTATGGCTACACCTTC.

The rearrangement joins TRBV11-3 to TRBJ2-5; possibly TRBD1 for D (6 bases). V shed 1 base and J shed 1 base, with 7 bases lying between them. The length of the CDR3 is 14 residues. Germline V gives CDR1 SGHNT, CDR2 YENEEA. The CDR3 sequence: CASSLVQGQETQYF. In nucleotides, the CDR3 is TGTGCCAGCAGCTTAGTACAGGGCCAAGAGACCCAGTACTTC.

The chain is built from TRBV7-2 and TRBJ2-1; 8 bases fit TRBD1. CDR1 and CDR2 (germline): SGHTA, FQGNSA. The CDR3 extends over 16 amino acids. Trimming cost V 5 bases and J 8 bases; bases outside gene matches: 14. For the CDR3, the DNA is TGTGCCAGCAGCCCTCGGACAGGGAATTGGCTGGATGAGCAGTTCTTC. It is translated as CASSPRTGNWLDEQFF.

The sample holds a few counts of this clone. The chain is built from TRBV19 and TRBJ2-6, with D possibly TRBD1 on 5 matching bases. CDR3 length: 18 amino acids. Germline V CDR1 and CDR2: LNHDA, SQIVND (reference sequence). Deletions cut 3 bases from V and 0 bases from J, with 15 bases between. The CDR3 reads CASSIPGRVNSGANVLTF. The CDR3 coding sequence is TGTGCCAGTAGTATTCCGGGCAGGGTTAACTCTGGGGCCAACGTCCTGACTTTC.

The rearrangement joins TRBV5-1 to TRBJ1-4, with a possible D match to TRBD1 (6 bases). Between the trimmed V and J ends, which lost 5 bases and 5 bases, there was a span of 16 bases. The CDR3 has 15 amino acids. Germline lookup yields CDR1 SGHRS and CDR2 YFSETQ. CDR3 in DNA: TGCGCCAGCAGTGAACGCGGGGGGCCCAATGAAAAACTGTTTTTT. Translation gives CASSERGGPNEKLFF.